Below are 26 T cell receptor beta chains sequenced from a single sample in a study of blood T cell repertoires in COVID-19. Method: immunoSEQ multiplex PCR; TCRdb's copy keeps in-frame clones and lacks some. The profile shows 20,000 to 25,000 clones, roughly four fifths of them singletons. The sequencing sample was made of peripheral blood. The receptors stem from a human donor in a cohort sampled during active or convalescent COVID-19.

The chain recombines TRBV19 with TRBJ2-1, with 7 bases lining up with TRBD2. Germline V CDR1 and CDR2: LNHDA, SQIVND (reference sequence). The V gene end was trimmed by 6 bases and the J gene end by 2 bases; junction bases not matched to a gene: 7. There are 15 residues in the CDR3. Written as DNA, the CDR3 is TGTGCCAGTAGATCGGGCGGGAGTACCTACAATGAGCAGTTCTTC. This sequence encodes CASRSGGSTYNEQFF. The variable domain in full, completed from reference TRBV19 and TRBJ2-1, reads DGGITQSPKYLFRKEGQNVTLSCEQNLNHDAMYWYRQDPGQGLRLIYYSQIVNDFQKGDIAEGYSVSREKKESFPLTVTSAQKNPTAFYLCASRSGGSTYNEQFFGPGTRLTVL.

V is TRBV7-9 and J is TRBJ2-1; D is perhaps TRBD2 (7 bases). Per the germline V gene, CDR1 is SEHNR and CDR2 is FQNEAQ (reference sequence). Trimming took off 5 bases at V and 1 base at J, with 15 bases between the two ends. The CDR3 covers 16 residues. The CDR3 DNA reads TGTGCCAGCAGCGAAGGGGGGGCCGGGTCCTACAATGAGCAGTTCTTC. The encoded protein is CASSEGGAGSYNEQFF.

By share, this clone ranks as large (0.1 to 1%). The chain is built from TRBV7-8 and TRBJ2-6; 10 positions match TRBD2. The V and J ends lost 4 bases and 2 bases, in that order; junction bases with no gene match: 8. The germline V gene has CDR1 SGHVS and CDR2 FQNEAQ. The length of the CDR3 is 18 residues. The CDR3 bases are TGTGCCAGCAGCTCGGGACTAGCGCCGCTTGCTGGGGCCAACGTCCTGACTTTC. Its translation is CASSSGLAPLAGANVLTF.

The chain carries TRBV5-4 and TRBJ1-2; D gene uncertain. Germline-derived CDR1 and CDR2 are SGHNT and YYREEE (reference sequence). CDR3 size: 11 residues. Trimming took off 0 bases at V and 13 bases at J, with 10 bases between the two ends. The CDR3 loop is CASSLDGSATF. The CDR3 DNA reads as TGTGCCAGCAGCTTGGACGGGTCCGCCACCTTC.

The count of this clone is one. The chain employs TRBV28 and TRBJ2-6, with TRBD1 as a possible D gene (6 bases). Germline assignment: CDR1 MDHEN and CDR2 SYDVKM. Trimming left V 6 bases short and J 4 bases short, with 10 bases between. The CDR3 length is 14 residues. The CDR3 DNA reads TGTGCCAGCAGGGACAGTCCCGGGGCCAACGTCCTGACTTTC. Encoded protein: CASRDSPGANVLTF.

With respect to this clone: An end of the junction does not agree with germline; a read error may underlie this. CDR3 nucleotide sequence: TGCGCCAGCAGCCAAGAGCGAGGGACAGGGCCAAACTTT. Protein sequence: CASSQERGTGPNF. This sequence joins TRBV4-1 and TRBJ1-4, with 9 bases aligning to TRBD1. The CDR3 runs 13 residues. CDR1 and CDR2 from the germline V gene are MGHRA and YSYEKL.

Judged by abundance, this clone is large. This CDR3 reads CASSWTGRNQPQHF. The CDR3 DNA reads as TGTGCCAGCAGTTGGACAGGGAGGAATCAGCCCCAGCATTTT. The J gene is TRBJ1-5, the V gene TRBV6-2 or TRBV6-3, with 8 bases matching TRBD1. The V gene's germline CDR1 is MNHEY and CDR2 SVGEGT. Trimming at V came to 4 bases and at J to 4 bases, leaving 3 bases not matched to a gene. The CDR3 sequence is 14 residues long.

The chain combines TRBV5-1 with TRBJ2-3, with 10 bases matching TRBD2. Trimming removed 1 base from V and 2 bases from J; junction bases left unmatched: 4. Germline CDR1 SGHRS, CDR2 YFSETQ. The CDR3 covers 16 residues. This chain's CDR3 is CASSLLAGGTTDTQYF. CDR3 nucleotide sequence: TGCGCCAGCAGCTTGTTAGCGGGGGGTACCACAGATACGCAGTATTTT.

The rearrangement uses TRBV3-1 (or the pseudogene TRBV3-2) and TRBJ1-2; 10 positions match TRBD1. CDR1 is LGHDT, CDR2 YNNKEL, per germline (reference sequence). The J segment lost 9 bases and the V segment lost 4 bases, leaving 8 bases of the junction unmatched. This CDR3 spans 14 amino acids. CDR3: CASSRTTGGASYTF. The CDR3 nucleotides are TGTGCCAGCAGCCGTACGACAGGGGGCGCGAGCTACACCTTC.

The chain is built from TRBV15 and TRBJ2-3; tentative D call: TRBD2 (5 bases). Germline loops: CDR1 LNHNV, CDR2 YYDKDF (reference sequence). V dropped 0 bases and J dropped 1 base, with 11 bases sitting between them. This CDR3 has 16 residues. CDR3 protein: CATSRDSGKGTDTQYF. The CDR3 DNA sequence: TGTGCCACCAGCAGAGATTCGGGAAAAGGCACAGATACGCAGTATTTT.

In its sample, this clone was seen a few times. The V gene is TRBV5-1, the J gene TRBJ2-1, with 15 bases that match TRBD2. Trimming removed 7 bases from V and 4 bases from J; junction bases left unmatched: 12. The CDR3 totals 18 residues. From germline, CDR1 is SGHRS and CDR2 YFSETQ. CDR3 region: CASDPGTSGGRGYNEQFF. The CDR3 nucleotides read TGCGCCAGCGACCCCGGGACTAGCGGGGGGCGGGGGTACAATGAGCAGTTCTTC.

This clone is medium-sized (0.01 to 0.1%). The chain recombines TRBV7-9 with TRBJ1-3; a weak D match, TRBD1 (5 bases). The germline V gene encodes CDR1 SEHNR and CDR2 FQNEAQ (reference sequence). V dropped 2 bases and J dropped 1 base, with 18 bases sitting between them. The length of the CDR3 is 18 residues. CDR3 sequence reads: CASSLWSSFRTSGNTIYF. The CDR3 region has the DNA TGTGCCAGCAGCTTATGGTCCTCGTTTCGGACATCTGGAAACACCATATATTTT.

The table lists this clone with a count of one. V and J are TRBV7-2 and TRBJ2-5; tentative D call: TRBD1 (5 bases). Trimming stripped 1 base from V and 0 bases from J, with 12 bases between. This CDR3 is built from 16 residues. The germline V gene has CDR1 SGHTA and CDR2 FQGNSA. The CDR3 DNA sequence: TGTGCCAGCAGCTTAGTGGTTGCAGGGTACCAAGAGACCCAGTACTTC. This translates into CASSLVVAGYQETQYF.

This chain connects TRBV5-1 to TRBJ2-3, with 9 bases lining up with TRBD2. CDR3 length equals 17 residues. V shed 4 bases and J 5 bases; nucleotides not matched to a gene: 14. Germline V CDR1 and CDR2: SGHRS, YFSETQ. In nucleotides, the CDR3 is TGCGCCAGCAGCCGAGCCACCAGCGGGGGGAGTCTAGATACGCAGTATTTT. Its translation: CASSRATSGGSLDTQYF.

The CDR3 sequence: CASRRDRGPYFEETQYF. The CDR3 nucleotides are TGTGCCAGTAGAAGGGACAGGGGCCCGTATTTTGAAGAGACCCAGTACTTC. The V and J genes are TRBV19 and TRBJ2-5; 10 bases are a match to TRBD1. CDR1 and CDR2 from the germline V gene are LNHDA and SQIVND (reference sequence). The length of the CDR3 is 17 residues. The J segment lost 3 bases and the V segment lost 6 bases, leaving 13 bases of the junction unmatched. Supplemented by reference TRBV19 and TRBJ2-5, the full variable domain reads DGGITQSPKYLFRKEGQNVTLSCEQNLNHDAMYWYRQDPGQGLRLIYYSQIVNDFQKGDIAEGYSVSREKKESFPLTVTSAQKNPTAFYLCASRRDRGPYFEETQYFGPGTRLLVL.

The rearrangement links TRBV9 to TRBJ2-7; TRBD1 is a possible D gene (5 bases). V was pared by 3 bases and J by 2 bases, with 15 bases between. Germline V lookup: CDR1 SGDLS, CDR2 YYNGEE. This CDR3 comprises 15 residues. CDR3 amino acids: CASSESQGDAYEQYF. The CDR3 coding sequence is TGTGCCAGCAGCGAGTCCCAAGGGGATGCCTACGAGCAGTACTTC. The whole variable domain, filled in from reference TRBV9 and TRBJ2-7, reads DSGVTQTPKHLITATGQRVTLRCSPRSGDLSVYWYQQSLDQGLQFLIQYYNGEERAKGNILERFSAQQFPDLHSELNLSSLELGDSALYFCASSESQGDAYEQYFGPGTRLTVT.

For the CDR3, the DNA is TGTGCCATCAGTGGCCAGGGGGCTGCCAAAAACATTCAGTACTTC. Translation gives CAISGQGAAKNIQYF. The chain carries TRBV10-3 and TRBJ2-4, with 8 bases aligning to TRBD1. Per germline, CDR1 ENHRY and CDR2 SYGVKD. V was pared by 4 bases and J by 1 base, with 3 bases of the junction left unmatched. The CDR3 has 15 residues.

This clone came up many times. J is TRBJ2-5 and V is TRBV20-1; possible D gene TRBD1, 6 bases. CDR1 DFQATT and CDR2 SNEGSKA come from the germline V gene (reference sequence). The length of the CDR3 is 16 residues. V dropped 3 bases and J dropped 4 bases, with 21 bases sitting between them. The CDR3 DNA is TGCAGTGCTAGTCCAAAGCCACCGGGCAGGGGAGAGACCCAGTACTTC. It yields the protein CSASPKPPGRGETQYF.

This clone was observed a few times. The chain links TRBV19 to TRBJ2-2; D perhaps matches TRBD1 (5 bases). CDR3 length: 14 residues. The V and J ends lost 2 bases and 4 bases respectively, with 8 bases between them. Germline values: CDR1 LNHDA, CDR2 SQIVND (reference sequence). CDR3: CASSIQGSTGELFF. As DNA, the CDR3 is TGTGCCAGTAGTATACAGGGTAGCACCGGGGAGCTGTTTTTT.

The rearrangement links TRBV4-1 to TRBJ1-2; 7 nucleotides match TRBD1. From germline, CDR1 is MGHRA and CDR2 YSYEKL. The CDR3 is made up of 16 amino acids. V lost 0 bases, J lost 2 bases, and 6 bases stayed unmatched. The CDR3 protein is CASSQDFGTVNYGYTF. The CDR3 DNA follows: TGCGCCAGCAGCCAAGATTTCGGGACAGTCAACTATGGCTACACCTTC.

This chain connects TRBV27 to TRBJ2-4; 10 nucleotides line up with TRBD1. The CDR3 totals 23 residues. Losses at the gene ends were 6 bases for V and 3 bases for J; bases not matched to a gene: 29. Germline-derived CDR1 and CDR2 are MNHEY and SMNVEV (reference sequence). The DNA of the CDR3 is TGTGCCAGCAGAGACCGGGACAGACAAAACATTGTGGGGACAGGGGTGGGCAAAAACATTCAGTACTTC. Translation gives CASRDRDRQNIVGTGVGKNIQYF.

The V and J genes are TRBV6-5 and TRBJ1-2; weak D call: TRBD1 (6 bases). The germline V gene has CDR1 MNHEY and CDR2 SVGAGI. This CDR3 contains 15 residues. Trimming removed 6 bases at V and 4 bases at J, with 18 bases between. The CDR3 sequence: CASRGGRGHLYGYTF. The CDR3 region has the DNA TGTGCCAGCAGAGGTGGACGGGGACACCTCTATGGCTACACCTTC.

This chain joins TRBV4-3 and TRBJ2-7; D is uncertain. Germline lookup yields CDR1 LGHNA and CDR2 YSLEER. V lost 3 bases and J lost 6, with 24 bases in between. The CDR3 sequence is 17 residues long. The CDR3 reads CASSQYTVVGRSGEQYF. In DNA, the CDR3 is TGCGCCAGCAGCCAGTACACGGTGGTGGGTCGTTCGGGCGAGCAGTACTTC.

The gene calls are TRBV6-5 and TRBJ1-5; D remains unclear. The germline V gene has CDR1 MNHEY and CDR2 SVGAGI. CDR3 length: 13 residues. Trimming cost V 7 bases and J 5 bases, with 12 bases left between them. Here the CDR3 reads CASKREADQPQHF. Written as DNA, the CDR3 is TGTGCCAGCAAGAGGGAAGCGGATCAGCCCCAGCATTTT.

The J gene is TRBJ2-7, the V gene TRBV5-4; weak D call: TRBD1 (5 bases). Trimming removed 1 base from V and 3 bases from J, with 14 bases in between. Germline V CDR1 and CDR2: SGHNT, YYREEE (reference sequence). The CDR3 is made up of 15 amino acids. In nucleotides, the CDR3 is TGTGCCAGCAGCTTGTCAGGGTCCTTCGGCTACGAGCAGTACTTC. Protein sequence: CASSLSGSFGYEQYF.

Within the sample, this clone is medium-sized (0.01 to 0.1%). The chain links TRBV11-2 to TRBJ2-5, with 12 bases identical to TRBD1. The germline V gene encodes CDR1 SGHAT and CDR2 FQNNGV. V was clipped by 4 bases and J by 2 bases; unmatched bases: 8. CDR3 length: 17 residues. In DNA form, the CDR3 reads TGTGCCAGCAGCTGGGGGGACAGGGGGCTTACTCAAGAGACCCAGTACTTC. Its protein is CASSWGDRGLTQETQYF.